A single TCR beta chain is shown here with its context. The length of the CDR3 is 13 residues. Germline V gene sequence: CDR1 SGHTA, CDR2 FQGTGA. The ends lost 2 bases at V and 15 bases at J; junction bases unmatched: 8. This record comes from a study of blood T cell repertoires in COVID-19. The wider study: From T cells, B-cell-depleted T cells, or PBMCs came the material, which was cDNA or gDNA.

Using immunoSEQ multiplex PCR, the repertoire was profiled, and TCRdb retains in-frame clones only, with some absent. The sample includes about 320,000 clones, 85% seen only once; the top ten take about 1.9%. The specimen was PBMCs or T cells enriched from blood (not recorded which). The rearrangement links TRBV7-3 to TRBJ2-1; 9 bases fit TRBD1. This receptor was obtained from a young woman who had been exposed to COVID-19. The CDR3 here is CASSLSGQGAWFF. Here the CDR3 DNA reads TGTGCCAGCAGCTTATCGGGACAGGGAGCGTGGTTCTTC.